A single T cell receptor (beta chain) is shown here with its context. Trimming removed 2 bases from V and 4 bases from J, with 12 bases in between. Germline CDR1 GTSNPN, CDR2 SVGIG (reference sequence). The CDR3 has 13 residues. This entry is derived from a study of blood T cell repertoires in COVID-19. Study-level background: Specimens from acute and convalescent COVID-19 originated in the United States, Italy and Spain.

Authors' data handling: Estimated nucleated cell counts came from reference gene primer amplification. This table comes from immunoSEQ multiplex PCR, and its TCRdb copy is limited to in-frame clones, with some not included. The V and J calls and clone size come from that table; D and trimming were worked out from the DNA. The table includes some 260,000 clones, 88% detected once. V is TRBV30 and J is TRBJ2-7; no clear D. This TCR was sampled from a human donor in a cohort sampled during active COVID-19. The sequenced sample was peripheral blood. The CDR3 protein is CAWSLTQEYEQYF. CDR3 DNA: TGTGCCTGGAGTCTCACACAAGAATACGAGCAGTACTTC.